These 32 T cell receptor beta chains originate from one sample sequenced in a study of blood T cell repertoires in COVID-19. Only in-frame clones appear in the TCRdb table, and some are missing; sequencing was by immunoSEQ multiplex PCR. The profile covers roughly 150,000 clones, with around 80% appearing a single time and approximately 19% taken by the ten largest. Input material: peripheral blood. These receptors all come from an elderly woman with acute or convalescent COVID-19.

The rearrangement joins TRBV24-1 to TRBJ2-7; D may be TRBD1 (6 bases). This CDR3 region has 11 residues. Deletions cut 1 base from V and 12 bases from J, with 9 bases between. Looked up from germline, CDR1 is KGHDR and CDR2 is SFDVKD. CDR3 protein: CATSDLQGAYF. The CDR3 DNA is TGTGCCACCAGTGATTTACAGGGTGCGTACTTC.

CDR3 amino acids: CASSQGALSQETQYF. The CDR3 DNA reads TGTGCCAGCAGCCAAGGAGCGCTATCCCAGGAGACCCAGTACTTC. This chain uses TRBV3-1 (or the pseudogene TRBV3-2) with TRBJ2-5; D ambiguous. Trimming removed 1 base from V and 5 bases from J, with 14 bases in between. The CDR3 is 15 residues long. Germline V gives CDR1 LGHDT, CDR2 YNNKEL (reference sequence).

Regarding this clone: The sample contains more than one DNA sequence encoding this CDR3. The CDR3 loop reads CASSFTYEQYF. CDR3 sequence (DNA): TGTGCCAGCAGTTTCACCTACGAGCAGTACTTC. V is TRBV12-3 or TRBV12-4 and J is TRBJ2-7, with D unresolved. The V and J ends lost 3 bases and 2 bases respectively, with 2 bases between them. CDR3 length: 11 amino acids.

This clone showed up just a few times. The genes are TRBV11-2 and TRBJ1-3; 7 bases are a match to TRBD1. Germline CDR1 SGHAT, CDR2 FQNNGV. Trimming removed 5 bases from V and 8 bases from J; junction bases left unmatched: 12. The CDR3 totals 15 residues. The CDR3 DNA reads TGTGCCAGCAGCCCAGACAGGGTCAGAGGGGACACCATATATTTT. The encoded protein is CASSPDRVRGDTIYF.

The chain joins TRBV14 to TRBJ2-3, with 7 bases aligning to TRBD1. The J segment lost 1 base and the V segment lost 0 bases, leaving 4 bases of the junction unmatched. Germline V CDR1 and CDR2: SGHDN, FVKESK. The CDR3 runs to 16 residues. The CDR3 nucleotides read TGTGCCAGCAGCCAAGAAAGGGGGCCCCGCACAGATACGCAGTATTTT. This codes for CASSQERGPRTDTQYF.

The V call is TRBV28, the J call TRBJ1-3; tentatively, D is TRBD1 (6 bases). The V end lost 2 bases, the J end lost 0 bases, and 11 bases lay between the germline ends. Per the germline V gene, CDR1 is MDHEN and CDR2 is SYDVKM. The CDR3 length is 16 residues. CDR3 sequence reads: CASSLPGQISGNTIYF. The CDR3, as DNA: TGTGCCAGCAGTTTACCTGGACAGATCTCTGGAAACACCATATATTTT.

The table lists this clone with a few counts. The CDR3 spells CASSSGTGEQPQHF. The CDR3 DNA follows: TGTGCCAGCAGCAGTGGGACAGGGGAACAGCCCCAGCATTTT. V gene TRBV5-4 combines with J gene TRBJ1-5; 10 nucleotides align to TRBD1. Germline V gives CDR1 SGHNT, CDR2 YYREEE (reference sequence). CDR3 length equals 14 residues. Trimming took 4 bases from V and 7 from J; bases not matched to a gene: 5.

J is TRBJ2-1 and V is TRBV28; 13 bases line up with TRBD2. Germline V gene lookup returns CDR1 MDHEN and CDR2 SYDVKM. With V trimmed by 2 bases and J by 0 bases, 4 bases remained unmatched. The CDR3 loop spans 18 amino acids. CDR3 coding DNA: TGTGCCAGCAGTTTAGGGGGACTAGCGGGGAGCTCCTACAATGAGCAGTTCTTC. It encodes CASSLGGLAGSSYNEQFF.

This CDR3 is CASSRDSVYGYTF. DNA of the CDR3: TGCGCCAGCAGCAGGGACAGCGTCTATGGCTACACCTTC. V and J are TRBV10-1 and TRBJ1-2; TRBD1 matches at 7 bases. Germline loops: CDR1 WNHNN, CDR2 SYGVQD (reference sequence). The CDR3 spans 13 residues. The trim removed 6 bases at V and 4 bases at J, leaving 5 bases unmatched.

The rearrangement links TRBV5-1 to TRBJ1-5, with D maybe TRBD1 (6 bases). In germline, CDR1 is SGHRS, CDR2 YFSETQ. The V end lost 0 bases, the J end lost 2 bases, and 12 bases lay between the germline ends. CDR3 size: 16 residues. DNA for the CDR3: TGCGCCAGCAGCTTGGTTCCCTCAGGGGGCAATCAGCCCCAGCATTTT. Amino acids: CASSLVPSGGNQPQHF. The full variable domain, completed using reference TRBV5-1 and TRBJ1-5, is KAGVTQTPRYLIKTRGQQVTLSCSPISGHRSVSWYQQTPGQGLQFLFEYFSETQRNKGNFPGRFSGRQFSNSRSEMNVSTLELGDSALYLCASSLVPSGGNQPQHFGDGTRLSIL.

V is TRBV19 and J is TRBJ1-3; TRBD1 aligns across 7 bases. The CDR3 totals 15 residues. Germline trimming cut 3 bases from V and 2 bases from J; bases unmatched to any gene: 4. Germline assignment: CDR1 LNHDA and CDR2 SQIVND (reference sequence). The CDR3 reads CASSIRQGAGNTIYF. Written as DNA, the CDR3 is TGTGCCAGTAGTATCCGACAGGGAGCTGGAAACACCATATATTTT.

The V and J genes are TRBV2 and TRBJ1-1; D call uncertain. The length of the CDR3 is 13 residues. The V gene's germline CDR1 is SNHLY and CDR2 FYNNEI. The ends were cut back, 3 bases at V and 1 base at J, with 6 bases in the middle. Here the CDR3 reads CASSDEGNTEAFF. The CDR3 nucleotides are TGTGCCAGCAGTGATGAGGGGAACACTGAAGCTTTCTTT.

The rearrangement joins TRBV28 to TRBJ1-2; D perhaps matches TRBD1 (5 bases). Germline V lookup: CDR1 MDHEN, CDR2 SYDVKM. Trimming stripped 4 bases from V and 0 bases from J, with 9 bases between. The CDR3 spans 14 residues. The CDR3 sequence is CASSSPGTNYGYTF. For the CDR3, the DNA is TGTGCCAGCAGTTCTCCAGGGACTAACTATGGCTACACCTTC.

The rearrangement joins TRBV6-5 to TRBJ2-5; D not resolved. CDR3 length equals 14 residues. Germline-derived CDR1 and CDR2 are MNHEY and SVGAGI. V lost 6 bases, J lost 1 base, and 12 bases lay in between. The CDR3 DNA follows: TGTGCCAGCAGGCTAAGACACGCCCAAGAGACCCAGTACTTC. This codes for CASRLRHAQETQYF.

The count of this clone is one. The rearrangement uses TRBV18 and TRBJ2-3, with 8 bases identical to TRBD1. CDR1 is KGHSH, CDR2 LQKENI, per germline. V was clipped by 2 bases and J by 2 bases; unmatched bases: 12. The CDR3 is 18 amino acids. CDR3 region: CASSPGAGGIAHTDTQYF. In DNA, the CDR3 is TGTGCCAGCTCACCAGGGGCAGGGGGCATTGCACACACAGATACGCAGTATTTT. The full variable domain, its missing parts supplied by reference TRBV18 and TRBJ2-3, is NAGVMQNPRHLVRRRGQEARLRCSPMKGHSHVYWYRQLPEEGLKFMVYLQKENIIDESGMPKERFSAEFPKEGPSILRIQQVVRGDSAAYFCASSPGAGGIAHTDTQYFGPGTRLTVL.

This chain uses TRBV5-8 with TRBJ1-2; D remains unclear. The V and J ends lost 2 bases and 7 bases respectively, with 12 bases between them. Germline V gives CDR1 SGHTS, CDR2 YDEGEE. The CDR3 is 13 residues long. CDR3 protein: CASSFGFPSGYTF. In DNA, the CDR3 is TGTGCCAGCAGCTTCGGTTTCCCTTCTGGCTACACCTTC.

V is TRBV19 and J is TRBJ2-4, with D maybe TRBD2 (6 bases). V was trimmed by 1 base and J by 9 bases, leaving 19 bases between them. The CDR3 is made up of 16 amino acids. CDR1 and CDR2 from the germline V gene are LNHDA and SQIVND (reference sequence). The chain's CDR3 is CASSIVSPGERGIQYF. The CDR3 DNA sequence: TGTGCCAGTAGTATAGTCTCCCCGGGGGAGAGAGGCATTCAGTACTTC.

The CDR3 DNA reads as TGTGCCAGCAGTCGAGGATCGAACACTGAAGCTTTCTTT. Translation: CASSRGSNTEAFF. This chain links TRBV6-5 with TRBJ1-1; D is undetermined. The V gene's germline CDR1 is MNHEY and CDR2 SVGAGI. Deletions cut 5 bases from V and 1 base from J, with 8 bases between. This CDR3 region has 13 residues.

The chain links TRBV7-6 to TRBJ2-5; tentatively, D is TRBD1 (6 bases). The V end lost 5 bases, the J end lost 5 bases, and 18 bases lay between the germline ends. The germline V gene has CDR1 SGHVS and CDR2 FNYEAQ. This CDR3 has 15 amino acids. For the CDR3, the DNA is TGTGCCAGCAGCCATCCAACAGGGTTCCTGGAGACCCAGTACTTC. It translates to CASSHPTGFLETQYF.

This clone was detected a few times. This chain's CDR3 is CASSPGQGALGKLFF. The CDR3 region has the DNA TGTGCCAGCAGTCCAGGTCAGGGGGCGCTTGGAAAACTGTTTTTT. The chain carries TRBV6-2 or TRBV6-3 and TRBJ1-4, with 8 bases lining up with TRBD1. Germline V gene data show CDR1 as MNHEY and CDR2 as SVGEGT. The CDR3 loop spans 15 amino acids. V lost 5 bases and J lost 10; bases outside the gene matches: 12.

This rearrangement joins TRBV5-4 to TRBJ1-2; D perhaps matches TRBD1 (6 bases). The CDR3 spans 17 residues. In germline, CDR1 is SGHNT, CDR2 YYREEE (reference sequence). The ends were cut back, 5 bases at V and 4 bases at J, with 24 bases in the middle. The CDR3 DNA sequence: TGTGCCAGCAGGCGGCTTAAAGGGGGTAGTGAACGCTATGGCTACACCTTC. This encodes CASRRLKGGSERYGYTF.

The chain has TRBV4-2 and TRBJ2-7; D is unclear. From germline, CDR1 is LGHNA and CDR2 YNFKEQ. Trimming left V 4 bases short and J 3 bases short, with 13 bases between. This CDR3 is built from 14 residues. The CDR3 is CASSPGGSNYEQYF. The DNA of the CDR3 is TGTGCCAGCAGCCCCGGCGGAAGTAACTACGAGCAGTACTTC.

The V and J genes are TRBV29-1 and TRBJ1-5; 10 bases map to TRBD1. J was trimmed by 1 base and V by 7 bases; bases with no gene match: 4. CDR3 length: 14 amino acids. Germline V gene data show CDR1 as SQVTM and CDR2 as ANQGSEA. Written as DNA, the CDR3 is TGCAGCGCTCGACAGGGGGCAAGCAATCAGCCCCAGCATTTT. Its translation: CSARQGASNQPQHF.

The gene calls are TRBV5-1 and TRBJ2-1; 12 positions match TRBD2. J gave up 5 bases and V 4 bases, and 7 bases lay outside the gene matches. Germline CDR1 SGHRS, CDR2 YFSETQ. This CDR3 has 16 residues. For the CDR3, the DNA is TGCGCCAGCAGCGCCCGGACTAGCGGGGCGCACAATGAGCAGTTCTTC. It translates to CASSARTSGAHNEQFF.

The gene calls are TRBV18 and TRBJ1-3, with TRBD1 matching over 8 bases. The CDR3 totals 17 residues. The germline V gene encodes CDR1 KGHSH and CDR2 LQKENI. V lost 0 bases, J lost 3 bases, and 7 bases stayed unmatched. CDR3 sequence: CASSPPRTGISGNTIYF. The CDR3 DNA reads as TGTGCCAGCTCACCACCCCGGACAGGGATAAGTGGAAACACCATATATTTT.

This chain joins TRBV3-1 (or the pseudogene TRBV3-2) and TRBJ1-1; D might be TRBD1 (5 bases). CDR3 length equals 13 residues. The V end lost 6 bases, the J end lost 1 base, and 9 bases lay between the germline ends. Germline V gene sequence: CDR1 LGHDT, CDR2 YNNKEL (reference sequence). In DNA form, the CDR3 reads TGTGCCAGCAGGGAAGGACAGAACACTGAAGCTTTCTTT. It yields the protein CASREGQNTEAFF.

The chain couples TRBV28 to TRBJ2-2; weak D call: TRBD1 (6 bases). The CDR3 spans 15 residues. Trimming removed 8 bases at V and 5 bases at J, with 18 bases between. Germline lookup yields CDR1 MDHEN and CDR2 SYDVKM. In nucleotides, the CDR3 is TGTGCCAGCTCACAGGGTGGGGCAGGGACCGGGGAGCTGTTTTTT. Protein product: CASSQGGAGTGELFF.

The chain employs TRBV4-3 and TRBJ2-2; 13 bases align to TRBD2. CDR1 is LGHNA and CDR2 is YSLEER in the germline V gene. This CDR3 comprises 17 residues. Trimming took 0 bases from V and 6 from J; bases not matched to a gene: 4. Here the CDR3 reads CASSQDTSGGAAGELFF. For the CDR3, the DNA is TGCGCCAGCAGCCAAGACACTAGCGGGGGGGCCGCCGGGGAGCTGTTTTTT.

The sample holds a few counts of this clone. This chain joins TRBV28 and TRBJ1-2; D is perhaps TRBD1 (6 bases). This CDR3 contains 12 residues. Germline CDR1 is MDHEN and CDR2 is SYDVKM. Deletions cut 1 base from V and 11 bases from J, with 11 bases between. The CDR3 reads CASSLLYRDYTF. As DNA, the CDR3 is TGTGCCAGCAGTTTATTGTACAGGGATTACACCTTC.

The rearrangement links TRBV5-1 to TRBJ1-2, with D possibly matching TRBD1 (6 bases). Trimming took off 4 bases at V and 7 bases at J, with 14 bases between the two ends. Per germline, CDR1 SGHRS and CDR2 YFSETQ. The CDR3 consists of 13 residues. CDR3 region: CASSPDGQFGYTF. DNA for the CDR3: TGCGCCAGCAGCCCCGACGGACAGTTTGGCTACACCTTC.

The rearrangement joins TRBV19 to TRBJ1-2; the D is unclear. The germline gives CDR1 LNHDA, CDR2 SQIVND (reference sequence). V lost 1 base, J lost 2 bases, and 5 bases lay in between. The CDR3 runs to 13 residues. CDR3 sequence: CASSIARNYGYTF. The DNA for the CDR3 is TGTGCCAGTAGTATAGCCAGGAACTATGGCTACACCTTC.

This chain joins TRBV5-1 and TRBJ2-3; the match to TRBD2 covers 11 bases. Germline V gene sequence: CDR1 SGHRS, CDR2 YFSETQ. Trimming removed 0 bases from V and 5 bases from J; junction bases left unmatched: 2. This CDR3 contains 15 residues. The CDR3 nucleotides are TGCGCCAGCAGCTTGGAGCTAGCGGGGGGAGATACGCAGTATTTT. Amino acid sequence: CASSLELAGGDTQYF.